Reported below is one TCR beta chain. With random hexamers, 0.5 to 1 ug RNA was reverse transcribed. TCRdb passed the immunoSEQ multiplex PCR reads through MiXCR, listing each CDR3 protein once. The data hold around 280,000 distinct CDR3 sequences, with around 84% observed a single time. The CDR3 runs to 20 residues. Per the germline V gene, CDR1 is SNHLY and CDR2 is FYNNEI. V trimming: 5 bases; J trimming: 0 bases; junction bases outside the gene matches: 13. This sample was included in a study of CD8 T cells in Susac syndrome. This sequence joins TRBV2 and TRBJ2-3; TRBD2 matches 14 bases. The sequenced sample consisted of CD8+ T cells from PBMCs. The receptor was derived from a human donor with multiple sclerosis. The CDR3, as DNA: TGTGCCAGCAGTTCGACTAGCGGGAGGGCCGTAGGAGAAAGCACAGATACGCAGTATTTT. Its protein product is CASSSTSGRAVGESTDTQYF.